This entry lists 9 T cell receptor beta chains sequenced from one sample in a study of patients and donors after allogeneic stem cell transplantation. Each CDR3 protein is one row after TCRdb ran MiXCR on the RT-PCR reads. The sample carries about 960,000 distinct CDR3 sequences, roughly 18% recorded once. The sequencing input was blood, either unsorted or a sorted T cell fraction (not recorded which). Every receptor here comes from a human donor who was either an allogeneic HSCT recipient or a stem cell or donor lymphocyte infusion donor (not recorded which). It is not recorded whose cells these are; they may come from a transplant donor.

This sequence joins TRBV24-1 and TRBJ2-1, with D possibly being TRBD1 (5 bases). CDR1 is KGHDR and CDR2 is SFDVKD in the germline V gene. This CDR3 has 12 amino acids. V gave up 5 bases and J gave up 10 bases, with 11 bases separating them. The CDR3 DNA is TGTGCCACCAGTGGCCACTCAGGGGAGCAGTTCTTC. Its translation is CATSGHSGEQFF.

This clonotype has just a few counts. The J gene is TRBJ2-5, the V gene TRBV11-2; TRBD2 matches 10 bases. V lost 2 bases to trimming and J lost 2 bases; unmatched junction nucleotides: 8. The CDR3 is 17 amino acids. CDR1 and CDR2 from the germline V gene are SGHAT and FQNNGV. This CDR3 reads CASSLSLAGAGQETQYF. CDR3 DNA: TGTGCCAGCAGCTTAAGTCTAGCGGGAGCCGGGCAAGAGACCCAGTACTTC.

This clonotype was counted at least ten times. The V gene is TRBV20-1, the J gene TRBJ2-1, with D unclear. Trimming took 6 bases from V and 5 from J, leaving 11 bases between them. The germline CDR1 and CDR2 sequences are DFQATT and SNEGSKA (reference sequence). This CDR3 is 12 amino acids long. The CDR3 sequence is CSAKSQNNEQFF. DNA of the CDR3: TGCAGTGCGAAGTCTCAGAACAATGAGCAGTTCTTC.

This clonotype turned up a few times. The CDR3 end shows no conserved phenylalanine or tryptophan, and so a read error is likely. No DNA is shown, since the ends of the CDR3 on it are uncertain; the CDR3 is the one TCRdb lists. This chain uses TRBV6-1 with TRBJ2-1; TRBD2 is the table's D call and was not checked against the DNA. In germline, CDR1 is MNHNS, CDR2 SASEGT. Ends included, the CDR3 has 10 residues. CDR3 protein: CASSEVALAL.

Many counts were recorded for this clonotype. The rearrangement links TRBV12-3 or TRBV12-4 to TRBJ2-2; D gene uncertain. The length of the CDR3 is 15 residues. V was trimmed by 3 bases and J by 2 bases, leaving 10 bases between them. CDR3 protein: CASSFGRTNTGELFF. In nucleotides, the CDR3 is TGTGCCAGCAGTTTCGGCAGGACCAACACCGGGGAGCTGTTTTTT.

The rearrangement joins TRBV7-2 to TRBJ2-5; 7 nucleotides agree with TRBD1. This CDR3 spans 15 amino acids. Germline assignment: CDR1 SGHTA and CDR2 FQGNSA. With 1 base clipped from V and 2 bases from J, the junction kept 4 bases outside the gene matches. This CDR3 is CASSLVGTAQETQYF. The DNA of the CDR3 is TGTGCCAGCAGCTTAGTGGGGACAGCACAAGAGACCCAGTACTTC.

The rearrangement links TRBV12-3 or TRBV12-4 to TRBJ2-7; 10 nucleotides align to TRBD1. This CDR3 has 16 residues. V lost 6 bases to trimming and J lost 3 bases; unmatched junction nucleotides: 11. CDR3 sequence: CASSPPPGQGIYEQYF. In DNA form, the CDR3 reads TGTGCCAGCAGCCCACCCCCGGGACAGGGGATCTACGAGCAGTACTTC.

The chain links TRBV6-5 to TRBJ2-3; 9 positions agree with TRBD2. CDR3 length: 14 amino acids. The trim removed 2 bases at V and 4 bases at J, leaving 1 base unmatched. The germline V gene encodes CDR1 MNHEY and CDR2 SVGAGI. The CDR3 here is CASSYAGGPDTQYF. The CDR3 nucleotides are TGTGCCAGCAGTTACGCGGGAGGGCCAGATACGCAGTATTTT.

The J gene is TRBJ1-1, the V gene TRBV5-1, with TRBD1 matching 8 bases. Per the germline V gene, CDR1 is SGHRS and CDR2 is YFSETQ. The length of the CDR3 is 16 residues. V dropped 2 bases and J dropped 4; count of bases not matched to a gene: 10. The CDR3 nucleotides are TGCGCCAGCAGCTTAGGACAGGGAAGGATGGCCACTGAAGCTTTCTTT. Protein product: CASSLGQGRMATEAFF.